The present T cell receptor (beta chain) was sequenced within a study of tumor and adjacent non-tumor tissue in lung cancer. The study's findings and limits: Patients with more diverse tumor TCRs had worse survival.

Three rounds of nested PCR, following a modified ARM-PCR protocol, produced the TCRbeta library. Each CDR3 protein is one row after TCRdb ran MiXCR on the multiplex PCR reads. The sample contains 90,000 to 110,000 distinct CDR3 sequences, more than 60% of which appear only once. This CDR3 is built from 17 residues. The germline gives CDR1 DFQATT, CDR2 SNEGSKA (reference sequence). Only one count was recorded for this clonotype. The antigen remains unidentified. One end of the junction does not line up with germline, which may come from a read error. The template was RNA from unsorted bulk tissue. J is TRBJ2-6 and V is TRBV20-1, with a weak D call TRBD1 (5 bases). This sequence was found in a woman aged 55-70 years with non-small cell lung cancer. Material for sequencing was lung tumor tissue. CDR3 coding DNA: TGCAGTGCTAGCGGCAGGTGCTCTTCAGGTGGGGCCAAGGTCCTGACTTTC. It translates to CSASGRCSSGGAKVLTF.